A single T cell receptor beta chain is shown here with its context. The antigen remains undetermined. Expressed TCRB transcripts were sequenced after all isolated RNA was converted to cDNA. Profiling relied on immunoSEQ multiplex PCR, and the TCRdb table lists in-frame clones only, not all of them. The repertoire holds around 250,000 clones, with 14% as singletons. This CDR3 comprises 18 residues. V trimming: 4 bases; J trimming: 4 bases; junction bases outside the gene matches: 14. Germline CDR1 reads LGHNA; CDR2 reads YSLEER. The data are from a study of beta chain features in type 1 diabetes. General study points: TCRB CDR3s from Type 1 diabetes patients were moderately but significantly shorter in all four CD4+ subsets.

The receptor was derived from a man between 25 and 39 years old with type 1 diabetes. The sequencing input was naive CD4+ T cells from blood. The rearrangement joins TRBV4-3 to TRBJ1-4; 8 nucleotides match TRBD1. The CDR3 loop reads CASSRIQGDRGFNEKLFF. The CDR3 bases are TGCGCCAGCAGCCGGATACAGGGGGATCGGGGGTTTAATGAAAAACTGTTTTTT.